This T cell receptor beta chain originates from a study of cytomegalovirus exposure and HLA in healthy donors. Overall study findings and caveats: Later, an analysis found that common viral pathogens appeared to be linked with several of the most significant clusters. Some V segments, TRBV6-2 and TRBV6-3 among them, were indistinguishable and were therefore excluded. Per a prior analysis, the majority of TCR beta V segments were productive roughly 87% or roughly 30% of the time. The investigators catalogued 160 or so TCR beta chains as cytomegalovirus-associated.

Amplification used 60 Vbeta primers and 13 Jbeta primers. The assay was immunoSEQ multiplex PCR, and TCRdb's table has in-frame clones only and misses some. The top ten clones hold 5% to 7% of a sample with about 83,000 clones, under 80% of them seen once. Looked up from germline, CDR1 is SGHRS and CDR2 is YFSETQ. The V gene end was trimmed by 0 bases and the J gene end by 10 bases; junction bases not matched to a gene: 6. The CDR3 has 14 amino acids. A note on this clone: No antigen is known for it.

Input material: PBMCs. J is TRBJ2-1 and V is TRBV5-1, with TRBD2 identical over 8 bases. The receptor's source is a man in his late teens or twenties in good health and CMV-seropositive. The CDR3 loop reads CASSLDPAGAEQFF. The CDR3 DNA follows: TGCGCCAGCAGCTTGGATCCAGCGGGAGCCGAGCAGTTCTTC.